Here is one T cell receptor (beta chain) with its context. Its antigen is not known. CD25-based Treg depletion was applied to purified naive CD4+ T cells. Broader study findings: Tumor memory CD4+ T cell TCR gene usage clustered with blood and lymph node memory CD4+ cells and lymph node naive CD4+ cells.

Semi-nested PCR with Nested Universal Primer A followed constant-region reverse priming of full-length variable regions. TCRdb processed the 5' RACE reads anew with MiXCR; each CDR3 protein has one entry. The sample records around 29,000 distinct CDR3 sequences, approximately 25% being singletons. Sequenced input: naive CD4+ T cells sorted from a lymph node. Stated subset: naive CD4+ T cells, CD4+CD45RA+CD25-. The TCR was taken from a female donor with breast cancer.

Written as DNA, the CDR3 is TGTGCCAGCAGGTTGACAGGGGGCTACGAGCAGTACTTC. This sequence encodes CASRLTGGYEQYF. The chain employs TRBV12-3 or TRBV12-4 and TRBJ2-7, with TRBD1 matching 9 bases. This CDR3 is 13 amino acids long. V trimming: 6 bases; J trimming: 3 bases; junction bases outside the gene matches: 3.